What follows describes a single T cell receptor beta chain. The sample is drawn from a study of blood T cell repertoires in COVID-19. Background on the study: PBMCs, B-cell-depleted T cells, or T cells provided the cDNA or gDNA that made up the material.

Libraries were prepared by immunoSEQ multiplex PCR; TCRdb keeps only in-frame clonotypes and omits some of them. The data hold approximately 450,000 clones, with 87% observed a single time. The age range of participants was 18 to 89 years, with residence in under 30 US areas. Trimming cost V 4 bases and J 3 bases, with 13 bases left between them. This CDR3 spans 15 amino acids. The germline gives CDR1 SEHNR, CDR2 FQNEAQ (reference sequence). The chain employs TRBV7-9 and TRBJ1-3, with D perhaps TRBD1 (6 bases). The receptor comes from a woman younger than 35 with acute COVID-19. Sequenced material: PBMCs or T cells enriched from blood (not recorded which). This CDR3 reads CASSSQGGGGNTIYF. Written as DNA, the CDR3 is TGTGCCAGCAGCTCACAGGGCGGTGGTGGAAACACCATATATTTT.